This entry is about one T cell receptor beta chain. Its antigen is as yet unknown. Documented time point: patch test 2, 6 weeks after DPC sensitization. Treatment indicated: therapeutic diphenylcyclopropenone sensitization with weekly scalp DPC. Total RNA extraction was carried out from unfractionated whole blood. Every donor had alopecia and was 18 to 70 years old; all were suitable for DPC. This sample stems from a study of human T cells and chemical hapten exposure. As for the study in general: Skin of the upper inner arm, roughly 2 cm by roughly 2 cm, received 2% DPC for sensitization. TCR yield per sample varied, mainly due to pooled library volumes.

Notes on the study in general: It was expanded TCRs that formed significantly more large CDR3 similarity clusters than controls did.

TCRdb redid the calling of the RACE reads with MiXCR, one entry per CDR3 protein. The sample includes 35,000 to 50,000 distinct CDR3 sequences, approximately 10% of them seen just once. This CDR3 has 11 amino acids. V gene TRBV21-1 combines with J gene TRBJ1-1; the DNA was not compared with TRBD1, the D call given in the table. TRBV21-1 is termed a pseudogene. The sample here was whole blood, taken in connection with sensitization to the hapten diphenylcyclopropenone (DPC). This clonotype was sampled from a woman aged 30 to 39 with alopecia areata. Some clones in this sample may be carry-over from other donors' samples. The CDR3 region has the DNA TGTGCCAGCAGCCAGACAGGGATAGCTTTCTTT. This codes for CASSQTGIAFF.